This T cell receptor beta chain was recorded in a study of T cell responses to AZD1222 COVID-19 vaccine. The study, taken as a whole, reports: Vaccine-related CD4 TCRs covered spike, predominating at 160-218 and 743-854. Reports indicate that nearly half of spike-specific TCRs are directed at unmutated variant regions.

With regard to this clone: The antigen is not known.

Generated by immunoSEQ multiplex PCR, the TCRdb table keeps only in-frame clones and is missing some. This table holds around 190,000 clones, 90% to 95% found once. The CDR3 covers 15 residues. CDR1 MNHNS and CDR2 SASEGT come from the germline V gene. Between the trimmed V and J ends, which lost 0 bases and 6 bases, there was a span of 12 bases. This sample comprised peripheral blood, obtained 28 days after the second AZD1222 dose. The TCR originated in an adult who received the AZD1222 COVID-19 vaccine. The chain employs TRBV6-1 and TRBJ1-5; D is ambiguous. This CDR3 reads CASSEAREVGQPQHF. The CDR3 DNA follows: TGTGCCAGCAGTGAAGCGAGAGAGGTCGGTCAGCCCCAGCATTTT.